This T cell receptor (beta chain) derives from a study of shared clonotypes between healthy human individuals. Produced via immunoSEQ multiplex PCR; TCRdb's table is partial and in-frame only. The sample shows roughly 500,000 clones, about 76% of them seen only once. Sequencing used PBMCs. This receptor was taken from a woman in her thirties or forties in good health. Some clones in this sample may be carry-over from other donors' samples.

DNA of the CDR3: TGTGCCAGCAGCGTAGGTCCCGGGACAGGCTCTGGAAACACCATATATTTT. Translating it yields CASSVGPGTGSGNTIYF. This sequence joins TRBV9 and TRBJ1-3, with 8 bases aligning to TRBD1. Germline trimming cut 0 bases from V and 0 bases from J; bases unmatched to any gene: 5. The germline V gene has CDR1 SGDLS and CDR2 YYNGEE. The CDR3 runs 17 residues. Full variable domain (outside the CDR3, taken from reference TRBV9 and TRBJ1-3): DSGVTQTPKHLITATGQRVTLRCSPRSGDLSVYWYQQSLDQGLQFLIQYYNGEERAKGNILERFSAQQFPDLHSELNLSSLELGDSALYFCASSVGPGTGSGNTIYFGEGSWLTVV.